The clone carrying this TCR beta chain was seen a handful of times. Only in-frame clones appear in the TCRdb table, and some are missing; sequencing was by immunoSEQ multiplex PCR. The table includes about 91,000 clones, around 88% detected once. The CDR3 sequence is 15 residues long. Germline-derived CDR1 and CDR2 are SGHDT and YYEEEE. This sample was taken from a study of OX40 agonist ivuxolimab in advanced cancers. Study context: Subjects had a mean age of roughly 60 years, with a range of roughly 20 to 79; around 80% were male.

The J gene is TRBJ2-7, the V gene TRBV5-6; D unresolved. The DNA matches TRBJ2-5 better at its end, which makes the J call doubtful. The origin of this receptor is an adult with an advanced solid tumor such as melanoma, head and neck, liver or kidney cancer. This material consisted of CD4+ or CD8+ T cells sorted from blood, taken in a trial of the OX40 agonist ivuxolimab. CDR3 nucleotide sequence: TGTGCCAGCAGCGGAAGATGGGCCCCGTCGGAGACCCAGTACTTC. It encodes CASSGRWAPSETQYF.